This T cell receptor beta chain stems from a study of OX40 agonist ivuxolimab in advanced cancers. Study-wide context: Patients received ivuxolimab, an intravenous treatment, every 2 weeks at 0.01 to 10 mg/kg.

Comments on this clone: The antigen is not known.

Study-level results: Doses of 0.1 to 3.0 mg/kg were accompanied by clonal expansion of CD4+ and CD8+ blood T cells by week 6. Expanded clones were, on average, more numerous in CD8+ T cells than in CD4+.

TCRdb's table, derived via immunoSEQ multiplex PCR, lists solely in-frame clones and lacks some. The profile shows about 30,000 clones, about four fifths of them singletons. V was cut by 0 bases and J by 12 bases, with 12 bases left in between. The CDR3 is 13 amino acids. Germline V CDR1 and CDR2: SGHRS, YFSETQ. The receptor comes from an adult with an advanced solid tumor such as melanoma, head and neck, liver or kidney cancer. This chain links TRBV5-1 with TRBJ1-4; D unclear. Specimen: CD4+ or CD8+ T cells sorted from blood, collected in a trial of the OX40 agonist ivuxolimab. CDR3 coding DNA: TGCGCCAGCAGCTTGGCCGGGTGGGAAGAACTGTTTTTT. This codes for CASSLAGWEELFF. The full variable domain, with the rest looked up from reference TRBV5-1 and TRBJ1-4, is KAGVTQTPRYLIKTRGQQVTLSCSPISGHRSVSWYQQTPGQGLQFLFEYFSETQRNKGNFPGRFSGRQFSNSRSEMNVSTLELGDSALYLCASSLAGWEELFFGSGTQLSVL.